The rows below give T cell receptor beta chains drawn from one sample of a study of T cells in Graves' hyperthyroidism and ophthalmopathy. TCRdb independently ran MiXCR on the multiplex PCR reads; one entry per CDR3 protein. The table shows 370,000 or so distinct CDR3 sequences, with approximately 13% occurring only once. The sample consisted of blood. The receptors derive from a young man with Graves' hyperthyroidism that later progressed to Graves' ophthalmopathy. Each CDR3 is given with its conserved first and last residue. The D gene is left open where the match is weak. A row's size may be missing; if present it is once, few, many or a size class.

>many|TRBV15|TRBJ1-1|-
TGTGCCACCAGCAGGGATCAGATGAACACTGAAGCTTTCTTT
CATSRDQMNTEAFF
>many|TRBV11-3|TRBJ2-7|-
TGTGCCAGCAGCTTAGTCGGGGGTTTCGACGAGCAGTACTTC
CASSLVGGFDEQYF
>many|TRBV11-2|TRBJ1-2|-
TGTGCCAGCAGCTTAGGCAGAGATGACTATGGCTACACCTTC
CASSLGRDDYGYTF
>many|TRBV24-1|TRBJ1-5|TRBD1
TGTGCCACCAGTGACCGGACAGGGGGCCTGGGGTTAGGTCAGCCCCAGCATTTT
CATSDRTGGLGLGQPQHF
>-|TRBV7-6|TRBJ1-1|-
TGTGCCAGCAGCTTAGAAGTGCGACAGCTGAACACTGAAGCTTTCTTT
CASSLEVRQLNTEAFF
>-|TRBV12-3/TRBV12-4|TRBJ2-2|TRBD2
TGTGCCAGCAGTCTAGCGGGGGGGCACGGGGAGCTGTTTTTT
CASSLAGGHGELFF
>few|TRBV5-1|TRBJ2-2|TRBD2
TGCGCCAGCAGCTTTTTAGCGGGGGGGCCGAACACCGGGGAGCTGTTTTTT
CASSFLAGGPNTGELFF
>-|TRBV20-1|TRBJ2-7|-
TGCAGTGCTAGAGAGCGGTGGGTGGAGCCCTACGAGCAGTACTTC
CSARERWVEPYEQYF
>-|TRBV4-1|TRBJ2-1|-
TGCGCCAGCAGCCAAGCCCCAGCCACCTTTAACAGGGAGGATGAGCAGTTCTTC
CASSQAPATFNREDEQFF
>many|TRBV6-1|TRBJ1-1|-
TGTGCCAGCGCACGGGGGGGGGCAATCACTGAAGCTTTCTTT
CASARGGAITEAFF
>-|TRBV7-6|TRBJ2-7|TRBD2
TGTGCCAGCAGCGTAGGCCCACTAGCGGACTACGAGCAGTACTTC
CASSVGPLADYEQYF
>-|TRBV7-9|TRBJ2-5|TRBD1
TGTGCCTCCGGGGATCTAGGGGGCAGAGAAGAGACCCAGTACTTC
CASGDLGGREETQYF
>many|TRBV12-3/TRBV12-4|TRBJ1-1|-
TGTGCCAGCTGTTTTCGGGAGAACACTGAAGCTTTCTTT
CASCFRENTEAFF
>few|TRBV20-1|TRBJ2-7|TRBD1
TGCAGTGCTAGAGAAGGACAGGGAAAGGGCGAGCAGTACTTC
CSAREGQGKGEQYF
>many|TRBV28|TRBJ1-5|TRBD1
TGTGCCAGCAGCCCCATTGGACAGGGAAGTCAGCCCCAGCATTTT
CASSPIGQGSQPQHF
>many|TRBV11-3|TRBJ2-7|-
TGTGCCAGCAGCTCCCCCGGGGGCGCAGATACCGAGCAGTACTTC
CASSSPGGADTEQYF
>many|TRBV13|TRBJ1-1|-
TGTGCCAGCAGCCCGGGACATCAAACCACTGAAGCTTTCTTT
CASSPGHQTTEAFF
>few|TRBV12-3/TRBV12-4|TRBJ1-3|TRBD1
TGTGCCAGCAGTCCCCGGACAGGGACTGGAAACACCATATATTTT
CASSPRTGTGNTIYF
>-|TRBV6-1|TRBJ1-1|-
TGTGCCAGCAGGCCACTAAGGAACACTGAAGCTTTCTTT
CASRPLRNTEAFF
>-|TRBV20-1|TRBJ1-6|TRBD1
TGCAGTGCTAGACGACAGGGGTATAATTCACCCCTCCACTTT
CSARRQGYNSPLHF
>many|TRBV20-1|TRBJ1-5|-
TGCAGTGCTAGTAAGGGAACCCAAAGGAATCAGCCCCAGCATTTT
CSASKGTQRNQPQHF
>many|TRBV15|TRBJ1-1|TRBD1
TGTGCCACCTACAGCCGGGGTCGAGGGGGCAAGGTGAACACTGAAGCTTTCTTT
CATYSRGRGGKVNTEAFF
>-|TRBV20-1|TRBJ2-5|-
TGCAGTGCTGCCCTAGAACGGGAGACCCAGTACTTC
CSAALERETQYF
>-|TRBV5-1|TRBJ2-3|-
TGCTCCAGCAGTTCCACAAGCACAGATACGCAGTATTTT
CSSSSTSTDTQYF
>-|TRBV5-1|TRBJ1-2|TRBD1
TGCGCCAGCAGCGGGGACAGTAGGGGCTATGGCTACACCTTC
CASSGDSRGYGYTF
>many|TRBV27|TRBJ1-1|-
TGTGCCAGCAGTTTCTCGACAGAGCTGGCTGAAGCTTTCTTT
CASSFSTELAEAFF
>many|TRBV6-1|TRBJ2-5|-
TGTGCCAGCAGTCCAGAGTTGGGGGAGACCCAGTACTTC
CASSPELGETQYF
>-|TRBV20-1|TRBJ1-2|-
TGCAGTGCTAGAGAAGGATTACGGCTTCCCAATGGCTACACCTTC
CSAREGLRLPNGYTF
>many|TRBV12-3/TRBV12-4|TRBJ2-3|TRBD2
TGTGCCAGCAGTTCTCCAGGGACTAGCGGGGGAGGCACAGATACGCAGTATTTT
CASSSPGTSGGGTDTQYF
>many|TRBV7-6|TRBJ2-5|TRBD2
TGTGCCAGCAGCTTAGCAGGACTAGAAGTGACCCAGTACTTC
CASSLAGLEVTQYF
>-|TRBV4-1|TRBJ1-1|-
TGCGCCAGCAGCCAGGGCCCCGGCAGCACTGAAGCTTTCTTT
CASSQGPGSTEAFF
>many|TRBV15|TRBJ2-1|TRBD2
TGTGCCACCAGCAGAGTTGGTAGCGGGGTTAAGAATGAGCAGTTCTTC
CATSRVGSGVKNEQFF
>few|TRBV5-1|TRBJ2-7|TRBD2
TGCGCCAGCACCCTGACTAGCAGCTCCTACGAGCAGTACTTC
CASTLTSSSYEQYF
>few|TRBV10-3|TRBJ2-5|TRBD2
TGTGCCACCTTAGGACTAGCGGGGGGACAAGAGACCCAGTACTTC
CATLGLAGGQETQYF
>few|TRBV6-5|TRBJ2-3|-
TGTGCCAGCAGCTATACCTGGACAGATACGCAGTATTTT
CASSYTWTDTQYF
>many|TRBV11-2|TRBJ1-1|-
TGTGCCAGCAGCTTAGAGCGGGGGGGGGCTTTCTTT
CASSLERGGAFF
>many|TRBV28|TRBJ1-1|-
TGTGCCAGCAGTACGGGGTCCATAAACACTGAAGCTTTCTTT
CASSTGSINTEAFF
>many|TRBV12-3/TRBV12-4|TRBJ1-3|-
TGTGCCAGCATCCAGGACACTATCCGTTCCGGAAACACCATATATTTT
CASIQDTIRSGNTIYF
>-|TRBV4-1|TRBJ1-5|TRBD1
TGCGCCAGCAGCCAAGATGGAACGGGACAGGTCAGCAATCAGCCCCAGCATTTT
CASSQDGTGQVSNQPQHF
>few|TRBV12-3/TRBV12-4|TRBJ2-1|TRBD2
TGTGCCAGCAGTTTCGGCAATAGCGGGTACAATGAGCAGTTCTTC
CASSFGNSGYNEQFF
>-|TRBV27|TRBJ1-1|-
TGTGCCAGCAGTGGGCTGCACACTGAAGCTTTCTTT
CASSGLHTEAFF
>few|TRBV5-1|TRBJ2-5|TRBD2
TGCGCCAGCAGCTTGGCCGGTGTGCGGGGGGGCCAAGAGACCCAGTACTTC
CASSLAGVRGGQETQYF
>-|TRBV27|TRBJ2-4|-
TGTGCCAGCAGGGGGGGCAGGGGAAACATTCAGTACTTC
CASRGGRGNIQYF
>many|TRBV13|TRBJ1-1|-
TGTGCCAGCAGCCCAGGGACTGCGGTTATGAACACTGAAGCTTTCTTT
CASSPGTAVMNTEAFF
>many|TRBV10-3|TRBJ2-3|-
TGTGCCATCAGTGAGTCGATTCCGGGACTCAGCGGATATACGCAGTATTTT
CAISESIPGLSGYTQYF
>many|TRBV27|TRBJ1-4|-
TGTGCCAGCAGTCGACTTCCAATATCAAATGAAAAACTGTTTTTT
CASSRLPISNEKLFF
>once|TRBV6-2/TRBV6-3|TRBJ2-7|TRBD1
TGTGCCAGCAGTTACTCGATATGGGACAGGGGCTACGAGCAGTACTTC
CASSYSIWDRGYEQYF
>many|TRBV20-1|TRBJ2-5|TRBD2
TGCAGTGCTACCTCGCCGGGACTAGCTAGGCAGACCCAGTACTTC
CSATSPGLARQTQYF
>many|TRBV12-3/TRBV12-4|TRBJ1-6|-
TGTGCCAGCAGTTTTACGAGGAATTCACCCCTCCACTTT
CASSFTRNSPLHF
>many|TRBV20-1|TRBJ1-1|TRBD1
TGCAGTGCTAGACCCCAGGGGGCGCGGACTGAAGCTTTCTTT
CSARPQGARTEAFF
>-|TRBV27|TRBJ1-5|-
TGTGCCAGCAGCCGAAGACAGGACTCTAATCAGCCCCAGCATTTT
CASSRRQDSNQPQHF